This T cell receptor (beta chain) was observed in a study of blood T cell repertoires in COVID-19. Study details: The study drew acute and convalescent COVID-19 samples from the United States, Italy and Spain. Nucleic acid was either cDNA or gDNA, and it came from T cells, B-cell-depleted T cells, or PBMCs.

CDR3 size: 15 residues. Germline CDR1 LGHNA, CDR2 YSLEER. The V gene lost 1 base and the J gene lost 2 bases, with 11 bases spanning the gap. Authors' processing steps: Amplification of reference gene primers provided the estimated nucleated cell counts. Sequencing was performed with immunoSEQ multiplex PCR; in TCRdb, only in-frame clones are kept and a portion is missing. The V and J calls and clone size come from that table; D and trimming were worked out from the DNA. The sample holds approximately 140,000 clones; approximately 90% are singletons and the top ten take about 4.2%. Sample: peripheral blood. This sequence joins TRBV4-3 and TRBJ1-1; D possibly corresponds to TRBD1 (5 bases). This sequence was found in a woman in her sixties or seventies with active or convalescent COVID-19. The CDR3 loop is CASSQGGRANTEAFF. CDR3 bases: TGCGCCAGCAGCCAAGGTGGCAGGGCAAACACTGAAGCTTTCTTT.